The 21 T cell receptor beta chains below come from one sample, sequenced in a study of blood T cells in healthy people across ages (dated by TCRdb to about 2015). The receptor library was made with 5' RACE. Sequenced on an Illumina HiSeq 2500. A second PCR of about 6 to 12 cycles was performed with a sample-barcoded 5' primer and a J-beta primer mix. TCRdb took the public reads, trimmed them with fastp at Q25, ran MiXCR for clone calling and kept in-frame beta chains. Each entry is one CDR3 protein sequence, shown with its most common DNA and genes. The sample table records about 580,000 distinct CDR3 sequences; 40% to 50% of these occur just once. The ten most abundant clones make up around 23% of the sample. Sequenced: blood. These receptors originate from a man older than 75 in good health.

In DNA form, the CDR3 reads TGTGCCAGCAGTTACAGGGGTCCCTCTGGAAACACCATATATTTT. Encoded protein: CASSYRGPSGNTIYF. The rearrangement joins TRBV6-5 to TRBJ1-3; TRBD1 might be the D (5 bases). CDR3 size: 15 residues. Trimming removed 2 bases at V and 0 bases at J, with 8 bases between. Germline CDR1 and CDR2: MNHEY and SVGAGI.

The V call is TRBV7-2, the J call TRBJ1-5; D not resolved. Per germline, CDR1 SGHTA and CDR2 FQGNSA. The CDR3 has 14 amino acids. The V end was cut by 5 bases, the J end by 2 bases, with 10 bases between. In DNA, the CDR3 is TGTGCCAGCAGCCAAAATGGGGGCAATCAGCCCCAGCATTTT. This translates into CASSQNGGNQPQHF.

The count of this clonotype is one. A junction end diverges from the germline sequence, so it may reflect a read error. The chain links TRBV30 to TRBJ1-2; no clear D. This CDR3 has 12 residues. Per the germline V gene, CDR1 is GTSNPN and CDR2 is SVGIG (reference sequence). The CDR3 loop is CAWNNVRLGYTF. In nucleotides, the CDR3 is TGCGCCTGGAATAACGTCCGGTTGGGCTACACCTTC.

This chain joins TRBV14 and TRBJ2-3; D might be TRBD2 (5 bases). CDR3 length equals 16 residues. CDR1 is SGHDN, CDR2 FVKESK, per germline. Trimming removed 3 bases at V and 0 bases at J, with 13 bases between. The CDR3 region has the DNA TGTGCCAGCAGCCAGAGGGCCTCGACTAGCACAGATACGCAGTATTTT. It translates to CASSQRASTSTDTQYF.

This clonotype showed up many times. The chain has TRBV6-2 or TRBV6-3 and TRBJ2-5, with 11 bases matching TRBD1. Looked up from germline, CDR1 is MNHEY and CDR2 is SVGEGT. Losses at the gene ends were 2 bases for V and 5 bases for J; bases not matched to a gene: 7. This CDR3 is 16 amino acids long. CDR3 residues: CASSYRGQGAVETQYF. CDR3 sequence (DNA): TGTGCCAGCAGTTACAGAGGACAGGGGGCTGTCGAGACCCAGTACTTC.

The V call is TRBV11-2, the J call TRBJ2-7; 7 bases are a match to TRBD2. This CDR3 has 16 residues. Germline assignment: CDR1 SGHAT and CDR2 FQNNGV. V lost 5 bases, J lost 3 bases, and 13 bases stayed unmatched. The CDR3 DNA reads TGTGCCAGCAGCCCCAGGCGGGCTAGCGGCTTCTACGAGCAGTACTTC. Encoded protein: CASSPRRASGFYEQYF.

This rearrangement joins TRBV4-1 to TRBJ1-2; possibly TRBD1 for D (5 bases). Per germline, CDR1 MGHRA and CDR2 YSYEKL. Trimming left V 6 bases short and J 4 bases short, with 15 bases between. The CDR3 consists of 14 residues. The CDR3 sequence: CASRQEGVGYGYTF. CDR3 DNA: TGCGCCAGCAGGCAGGAAGGGGTCGGCTATGGCTACACCTTC.

This rearrangement joins TRBV6-6 to TRBJ2-4; a possible D gene is TRBD1 (5 bases). V dropped 3 bases and J dropped 13 bases, with 10 bases sitting between them. This CDR3 region has 11 residues. Germline V gene data show CDR1 as MNHNY and CDR2 as SVGAGI (reference sequence). The CDR3 DNA reads as TGTGCCAGCAGTTATGGGGCCAAGCAGTACTTC. It codes for CASSYGAKQYF.

In its sample, this clonotype was seen a few times. The genes are TRBV27 and TRBJ2-7, with TRBD2 matching over 8 bases. V dropped 3 bases and J dropped 0; count of bases not matched to a gene: 4. From germline, CDR1 is MNHEY and CDR2 SMNVEV (reference sequence). This CDR3 is built from 15 residues. The CDR3 is CASSFQRGSSYEQYF. Written as DNA, the CDR3 is TGTGCCAGCAGTTTCCAGCGGGGGAGCTCCTACGAGCAGTACTTC.

This rearrangement joins TRBV18 to TRBJ1-4; no firm D call. The CDR3 length is 18 residues. The V and J ends lost 0 bases and 2 bases respectively, with 16 bases between them. Germline lookup yields CDR1 KGHSH and CDR2 LQKENI. In nucleotides, the CDR3 is TGTGCCAGCTCACCACCGAGGTCCTTTAGAGGGACTAATGAAAAACTGTTTTTT. This codes for CASSPPRSFRGTNEKLFF.

The gene calls are TRBV5-4 and TRBJ2-3; 11 positions agree with TRBD2. V lost 1 base, J lost 4 bases, and 5 bases stayed unmatched. CDR3 size: 16 residues. CDR1 is SGHNT and CDR2 is YYREEE in the germline V gene (reference sequence). DNA of the CDR3: TGTGCCAGCAGCTTGAGACTAGCGGGGTCCTCAGATACGCAGTATTTT. This sequence encodes CASSLRLAGSSDTQYF.

V is TRBV29-1 and J is TRBJ2-7; TRBD1 matches at 11 bases. Trimming at V came to 7 bases and at J to 7 bases, leaving 3 bases not matched to a gene. The germline V gene has CDR1 SQVTM and CDR2 ANQGSEA. The CDR3 has 11 amino acids. CDR3: CSGRDRGEQYF. CDR3 in DNA: TGCAGCGGAAGGGACAGGGGGGAGCAGTACTTC.

This clonotype has only a few counts. The genes are TRBV29-1 and TRBJ2-7; maybe TRBD2 (7 bases). The CDR3 totals 12 residues. Germline assignment: CDR1 SQVTM and CDR2 ANQGSEA. V gave up 3 bases and J gave up 6 bases, with 12 bases separating them. The DNA of the CDR3 is TGCAGCGTTGATCGGGGGGCTGGCGAGCAGTACTTC. It translates to CSVDRGAGEQYF.

The rearrangement uses TRBV7-9 and TRBJ2-1, with 9 bases fitting TRBD2. The germline CDR1 and CDR2 sequences are SEHNR and FQNEAQ (reference sequence). CDR3 length: 16 amino acids. V shed 4 bases, J shed 2 bases, and the junction held 6 bases outside the gene matches. CDR3 residues: CASSWGLAGPYNEQFF. The CDR3 DNA reads TGTGCCAGCAGCTGGGGGCTAGCGGGGCCCTACAATGAGCAGTTCTTC.

This chain joins TRBV29-1 and TRBJ2-3; perhaps TRBD2 as D (5 bases). Trimming cost V 8 bases and J 1 base, with 13 bases left between them. CDR3 length: 13 amino acids. Per the germline V gene, CDR1 is SQVTM and CDR2 is ANQGSEA. CDR3 region: CSTEGSRTDTQYF. The CDR3 DNA reads as TGCAGCACAGAGGGTTCGCGCACAGATACGCAGTATTTT.

The chain recombines TRBV3-1 with TRBJ2-1; tentatively, D is TRBD2 (5 bases). V lost 0 bases to trimming and J lost 6 bases, with 12 bases between them. Germline assignment: CDR1 LGHDT and CDR2 YNNKEL (reference sequence). The CDR3 is 15 amino acids. CDR3 amino acids: CASSQDATGTNEQFF. DNA for the CDR3: TGTGCCAGCAGCCAAGATGCGACGGGAACCAATGAGCAGTTCTTC.

The CDR3 DNA follows: TGTGCCAGCAGCTTATCCGGAGAAAATCACGGGTACATTCAGTACTTC. It specifies CASSLSGENHGYIQYF. The chain couples TRBV7-2 to TRBJ2-4; D gene uncertain. This CDR3 contains 16 residues. Trimming left V 2 bases short and J 8 bases short, with 19 bases between. Germline lookup yields CDR1 SGHTA and CDR2 FQGNSA.

In regard to this clonotype: Just one base apart from a much larger clone, this may be a read error. This rearrangement joins TRBV7-9 to TRBJ1-2; TRBD1 might be the D (5 bases). V lost 5 bases, J lost 6 bases, and 22 bases lay in between. The CDR3 loop spans 16 amino acids. The germline CDR1 and CDR2 sequences are SEHNR and FQNEAQ (reference sequence). The CDR3 protein is CASSPLPQGEWNGYTF. The CDR3 nucleotides read TGTGCCAGCAGCCCGCTTCCACAAGGGGAGTGGAATGGCTACACCTTC.

This clonotype was found once. This chain links TRBV6-5 with TRBJ2-7; TRBD2 might be the D (5 bases). Germline V gene data show CDR1 as MNHEY and CDR2 as SVGAGI. Trimming pared 2 bases from V and 0 bases from J, leaving 8 bases between. CDR3 length equals 14 residues. The CDR3: CASSYPGNSYEQYF. The CDR3 nucleotides are TGTGCCAGCAGTTACCCCGGGAACTCCTACGAGCAGTACTTC.

The chain joins TRBV7-8 to TRBJ1-2; tentatively, D is TRBD1 (5 bases). The CDR3 has 15 amino acids. The V gene lost 5 bases and the J gene lost 4 bases, with 17 bases spanning the gap. Germline V gene lookup returns CDR1 SGHVS and CDR2 FQNEAQ. This chain's CDR3 is CASSVFEGLSYGYTF. The DNA of the CDR3 is TGTGCCAGCAGCGTATTTGAGGGACTGAGCTATGGCTACACCTTC.

This clonotype occurred many times. The chain uses TRBV5-1 and TRBJ2-7; 9 bases line up with TRBD1. V lost 2 bases, J lost 6 bases, and 3 bases stayed unmatched. Germline V gives CDR1 SGHRS, CDR2 YFSETQ. The CDR3 loop spans 13 amino acids. CDR3 sequence reads: CASSFPTGGEQYF. The CDR3 DNA follows: TGCGCCAGCAGCTTTCCGACAGGGGGCGAGCAGTACTTC.